A single count supports the clone carrying this T cell receptor (beta chain). Treatment: some 19 received Ad26.COV2.S at low or high dose, single or two shots; about 5 received placebo; per-sample allocation not given. Sampling was done on day 63 after the first vaccine or placebo injection. Unmatched junction bases numbered 5, after V lost 5 bases and J lost 5 bases. The CDR3 spans 13 residues. Germline V gene sequence: CDR1 SQVTM, CDR2 ANQGSEA. The table came from immunoSEQ multiplex PCR; TCRdb's copy has only in-frame clones and leaves some out. The sample holds 300,000 to 400,000 clones, about 85% seen once. The sample is drawn from a study of Ad26.COV2.S vaccination and SARS-CoV-2 variants.

This clonotype was sampled from a person between 18 and 59 years old who received the Ad26.COV2.S COVID-19 vaccine or a placebo. The source was peripheral blood, collected in a trial of Ad26.COV2.S vaccine versus placebo. The chain links TRBV29-1 to TRBJ1-5; 8 nucleotides agree with TRBD1. CDR3 nucleotides: TGCAGCGTTATGGCAGGGGGCGATCAGCCCCAGCATTTT. Its translation: CSVMAGGDQPQHF.